One sample yielded the 17 T cell receptor beta chains listed below, sequenced in a study of blood T cell repertoires in COVID-19. TCRdb's copy holds only in-frame clones and misses some; the assay was immunoSEQ multiplex PCR. The data show under 300,000 clones, roughly 86% seen once. Sequenced input: peripheral blood. These receptors originate from a man aged 18-30 years with active or convalescent COVID-19.

This chain uses TRBV12-3 or TRBV12-4 with TRBJ1-1, with D possibly matching TRBD1 (6 bases). The germline V and J ends were trimmed by 10 bases and 8 bases, with 14 bases remaining between them. The CDR3 runs 11 residues. The CDR3 DNA reads as TGTGCCACAAGCCAGGGGCGGGAAGCTTTCTTT. This translates into CATSQGREAFF.

This clone was detected only once. V and J are TRBV6-5 and TRBJ1-5, with a possible D match to TRBD1 (6 bases). With 4 bases removed from V and 7 bases from J, the gap between germline ends came to 17 bases. This CDR3 spans 15 amino acids. Germline CDR1 MNHEY, CDR2 SVGAGI. The CDR3 loop is CASSSSFAGAQPQHF. DNA for the CDR3: TGTGCCAGCAGTTCGAGCTTTGCAGGGGCACAGCCCCAGCATTTT.

J is TRBJ1-5 and V is TRBV2; D gene ambiguous. Per the germline V gene, CDR1 is SNHLY and CDR2 is FYNNEI. This CDR3 comprises 14 residues. The V and J ends lost 8 bases and 4 bases respectively, with 15 bases between them. CDR3 nucleotide sequence: TGTGCCAGCCGACGGGAAGGCCGTAATCAGCCCCAGCATTTT. Translation gives CASRREGRNQPQHF.

The chain joins TRBV5-4 to TRBJ2-5; D is perhaps TRBD1 (5 bases). V lost 0 bases and J 2 bases, leaving 8 bases between the germline ends. This CDR3 spans 14 amino acids. In germline, CDR1 is SGHNT, CDR2 YYREEE (reference sequence). CDR3 DNA sequence: TGTGCCAGCAGCTTGGGACAGTTTCAAGAGACCCAGTACTTC. Translating gives CASSLGQFQETQYF. Complete variable domain (other parts from reference TRBV5-4 and TRBJ2-5): ETGVTQSPTHLIKTRGQQVTLRCSSQSGHNTVSWYQQALGQGPQFIFQYYREEENGRGNFPPRFSGLQFPNYSSELNVNALELDDSALYLCASSLGQFQETQYFGPGTRLLVL.

The chain recombines TRBV27 with TRBJ2-3; 14 positions agree with TRBD2. Germline V gene sequence: CDR1 MNHEY, CDR2 SMNVEV (reference sequence). CDR3 length: 20 amino acids. With 6 bases clipped from V and 4 bases from J, the junction kept 18 bases outside the gene matches. CDR3 region: CASSRLGLAGDHGRADTQYF. CDR3 bases: TGTGCCAGCAGCCGATTGGGACTAGCGGGGGATCACGGGAGGGCAGATACGCAGTATTTT.

The rearrangement joins TRBV24-1 to TRBJ2-7, with 7 bases that match TRBD1. CDR3 length: 13 amino acids. V gave up 7 bases and J gave up 3 bases; unmatched junction bases: 5. From germline, CDR1 is KGHDR and CDR2 SFDVKD. The CDR3: CATSRGQNYEQYF. The CDR3 DNA reads TGTGCCACCAGCCGGGGACAGAACTACGAGCAGTACTTC.

The rearrangement links TRBV10-1 to TRBJ2-7; 14 nucleotides line up with TRBD2. The V and J ends lost 2 bases and 0 bases, in that order; junction bases with no gene match: 6. CDR3 length equals 18 residues. Germline-derived CDR1 and CDR2 are WNHNN and SYGVQD (reference sequence). CDR3 sequence reads: CASSEGLAGGFSSYEQYF. The CDR3 DNA reads TGCGCCAGCAGTGAGGGACTAGCGGGGGGATTCAGCTCCTACGAGCAGTACTTC.

The chain has TRBV19 and TRBJ2-7; 7 positions match TRBD2. The V gene's germline CDR1 is LNHDA and CDR2 SQIVND (reference sequence). Unmatched junction bases numbered 4, after V lost 1 base and J lost 1 base. The CDR3 consists of 15 residues. CDR3 in amino acids: CASSIGGGPSYEQYF. In DNA, the CDR3 is TGTGCCAGTAGTATAGGCGGGGGTCCATCCTACGAGCAGTACTTC. Variable domain in full (rest from reference TRBV19 and TRBJ2-7): DGGITQSPKYLFRKEGQNVTLSCEQNLNHDAMYWYRQDPGQGLRLIYYSQIVNDFQKGDIAEGYSVSREKKESFPLTVTSAQKNPTAFYLCASSIGGGPSYEQYFGPGTRLTVT.

The V gene is TRBV4-1, the J gene TRBJ2-5, with D perhaps matching TRBD1 (6 bases). This CDR3 has 12 residues. V was cut by 4 bases and J by 4 bases, with 7 bases left in between. The germline V gene encodes CDR1 MGHRA and CDR2 YSYEKL. CDR3 sequence reads: CASSLRGETQYF. The CDR3 DNA sequence: TGCGCCAGCAGCCTCAGGGGAGAGACCCAGTACTTC.

The gene calls are TRBV23-1 and TRBJ2-5, with a weak D call TRBD2 (6 bases). TRBV23-1 is known as an ORF, though its function is uncertain. The CDR3 spans 16 residues. V was trimmed by 0 bases and J by 4 bases, leaving 15 bases between them. In DNA, the CDR3 is TGCGCCAGCAGTCAATCGGCAGGGAGGTTAGTAGAGACCCAGTACTTC. This sequence encodes CASSQSAGRLVETQYF.

Comment on this clone: A much larger clone differs from this one at a single base, so this may be a read error. The chain couples TRBV5-5 to TRBJ2-1; 8 nucleotides agree with TRBD1. CDR3 size: 15 residues. Germline assignment: CDR1 SGHKS and CDR2 YYEKEE (reference sequence). Germline trimming cut 0 bases from V and 2 bases from J; bases unmatched to any gene: 1. The CDR3 sequence: CASSLGQGTYNEQFF. CDR3 DNA sequence: TGTGCCAGCAGCTTGGGACAGGGGACCTACAATGAGCAGTTCTTC.

Sample share makes this clone medium-sized. The rearrangement joins TRBV27 to TRBJ2-1; TRBD1 matches at 7 bases. The germline gives CDR1 MNHEY, CDR2 SMNVEV (reference sequence). The trim removed 8 bases at V and 9 bases at J, leaving 19 bases unmatched. The CDR3 runs 16 residues. This CDR3 reads CASSVLDRVAKGEQFF. CDR3 DNA sequence: TGTGCCAGCTCCGTACTAGACAGGGTGGCGAAGGGTGAGCAGTTCTTC.

CDR3 in DNA: TGTGCCAGCAGAGGACAAACCGGTGTACGTGCGCAGTACTTC. Encoded protein: CASRGQTGVRAQYF. The chain joins TRBV2 to TRBJ2-7, with TRBD1 as a possible D gene (5 bases). The ends were cut back, 6 bases at V and 9 bases at J, with 21 bases in the middle. The CDR3 extends over 14 amino acids. The germline V gene encodes CDR1 SNHLY and CDR2 FYNNEI.

This clone was detected only a few times. The J gene is TRBJ2-2, the V gene TRBV24-1; tentatively, D is TRBD1 (8 bases). The CDR3 consists of 14 residues. V lost 12 bases to trimming and J lost 3 bases, with 16 bases between them. From germline, CDR1 is KGHDR and CDR2 SFDVKD. In DNA, the CDR3 is TGTGCCCCCCAACAGGGGGGGTACACCGGGGAGCTGTTTTTT. Translated, it gives CAPQQGGYTGELFF.

CDR3 residues: CASSLEGQGARGTEAFF. CDR3 sequence (DNA): TGCGCCAGCAGCTTGGAGGGACAGGGGGCCCGAGGCACTGAAGCTTTCTTT. The chain uses TRBV5-1 and TRBJ1-1, with TRBD1 matching 12 bases. Germline lookup yields CDR1 SGHRS and CDR2 YFSETQ. There are 17 residues in the CDR3. V lost 0 bases and J lost 4; bases outside the gene matches: 7.

The chain combines TRBV5-6 with TRBJ2-1; D is ambiguous. CDR1 and CDR2 from the germline V gene are SGHDT and YYEEEE. Deletions cut 4 bases from V and 15 bases from J, with 17 bases between. The CDR3 totals 12 residues. This CDR3 reads CASSGFGKRRFF. In DNA, the CDR3 is TGTGCCAGCAGCGGTTTCGGTAAACGCCGGTTCTTC. Full variable domain (remainder filled in from reference TRBV5-6 and TRBJ2-1): DAGVTQSPTHLIKTRGQQVTLRCSPKSGHDTVSWYQQALGQGPQFIFQYYEEEERQRGNFPDRFSGHQFPNYSSELNVNALLLGDSALYLCASSGFGKRRFFGPGTRLTVL.

The chain links TRBV28 to TRBJ1-3; 9 positions agree with TRBD1. The CDR3 consists of 15 residues. Germline trimming cut 4 bases from V and 4 bases from J; bases unmatched to any gene: 5. Germline V CDR1 and CDR2: MDHEN, SYDVKM. The DNA for the CDR3 is TGTGCCAGCAGTTCACAGGGGGCAGGGGGAAACACCATATATTTT. Amino acids: CASSSQGAGGNTIYF.